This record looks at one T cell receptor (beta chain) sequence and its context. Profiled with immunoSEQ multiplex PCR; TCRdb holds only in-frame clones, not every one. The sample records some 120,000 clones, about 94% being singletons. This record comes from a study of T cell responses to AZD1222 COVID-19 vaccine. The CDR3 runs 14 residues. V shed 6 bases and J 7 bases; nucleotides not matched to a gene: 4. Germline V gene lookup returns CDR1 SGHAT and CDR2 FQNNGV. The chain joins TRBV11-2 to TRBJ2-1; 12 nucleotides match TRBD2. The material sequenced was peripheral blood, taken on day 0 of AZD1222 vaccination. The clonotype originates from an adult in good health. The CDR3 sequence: CASRGLAGRNEQFF. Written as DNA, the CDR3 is TGTGCCAGCAGAGGACTAGCGGGGAGGAATGAGCAGTTCTTC. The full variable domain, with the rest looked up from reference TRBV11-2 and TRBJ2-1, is EAGVAQSPRYKIIEKRQSVAFWCNPISGHATLYWYQQILGQGPKLLIQFQNNGVVDDSQLPKDRFSAERLKGVDSTLKIQPAKLEDSAVYLCASRGLAGRNEQFFGPGTRLTVL.